The TCR beta chain described here comes from a study of PD-1 blockade in classical Hodgkin lymphoma. Overall study: Nivolumab dosed at 3 mg/kg went to patients intravenously every 2 weeks. Notes on the study in general: It was CD4+ TCR diversity, not CD8+, that rose significantly by C4D1. Differences between repertoires have undefined causes, possibly disease activity or prior therapy. Healthy donors reportedly exceeded newly diagnosed patients in baseline TCR diversity.

Repertoires were generated with immunoSEQ multiplex PCR, while TCRdb's copy carries only in-frame clones and drops some. Of about 27,000 clones listed, about 91% are singletons. Brentuximab vedotin exposure varied among the patients, all of whom had relapsed after autologous stem cell transplantation. The study isolated CD8+ T cells from thawed PBMCs by magnetic negative selection. To note about this clone: Its antigen is not known.

Germline V gene data show CDR1 as SGDLS and CDR2 as YYNGEE. V shed 3 bases and J shed 2 bases, with 4 bases lying between them. This CDR3 is built from 12 residues. The receptor was isolated from a human donor with classical Hodgkin lymphoma. V and J are TRBV9 and TRBJ2-3, with D hard to call. The sequenced sample was CD8+ T cells from blood, obtained at baseline. CDR3 coding DNA: TGTGCCAGCAGCGGGGACACAGATACGCAGTATTTT. Translating it yields CASSGDTDTQYF.